This TCR beta chain was captured by sequencing in a study of blood T cells in healthy people across ages. A J-beta primer mix and a sample-barcoded 5' primer were used in a second PCR of about 7 to 12 cycles. TCRdb used MiXCR to reprocess the 5' RACE reads, holding one entry per CDR3 protein. The data contain hundreds of thousands of distinct CDR3 sequences, over 40% of them singletons. This clonotype occurred a few times. The source material was blood. The TCR was taken from a woman aged 80 or older in good health.

CDR3 residues: CSVESAATQYF. In DNA form, the CDR3 reads TGCAGCGTTGAATCGGCAGCCACGCAGTATTTT. This chain joins TRBV29-1 and TRBJ2-3; D not resolved. This CDR3 is built from 11 residues. In germline, CDR1 is SQVTM, CDR2 ANQGSEA. The V end was cut by 2 bases, the J end by 9 bases, with 9 bases between.